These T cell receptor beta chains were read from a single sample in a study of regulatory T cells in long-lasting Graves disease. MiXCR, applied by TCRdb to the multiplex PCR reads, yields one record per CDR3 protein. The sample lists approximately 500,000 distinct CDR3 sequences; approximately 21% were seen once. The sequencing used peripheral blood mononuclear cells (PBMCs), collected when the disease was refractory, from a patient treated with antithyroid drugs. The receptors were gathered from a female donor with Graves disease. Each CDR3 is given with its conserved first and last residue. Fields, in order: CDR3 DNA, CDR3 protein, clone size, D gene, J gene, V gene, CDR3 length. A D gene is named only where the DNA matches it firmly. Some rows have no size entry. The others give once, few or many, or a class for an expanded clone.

TGTGCCAGCAGTCCCTCCATGATGGGAGCGGGAGGCCGAGGCATTCAGTACTTC CASSPSMMGAGGRGIQYF many TRBD2 TRBJ2-4 TRBV27 18
TGTGCCAGCAGCACGGGGCCTCCCCTCCACTTT CASSTGPPLHF - - TRBJ1-6 TRBV7-8 11
TGTGCCAGTAGTATCTCGACAGTGAACACTGAAGCTTTCTTT CASSISTVNTEAFF many - TRBJ1-1 TRBV19 14
TGTGCCAGCCCCCGGAAGGGGCACTCTGGGGCCAACGTCCTGACTTTC CASPRKGHSGANVLTF - - TRBJ2-6 TRBV6-2/TRBV6-3 16
TGCGCCAGCAGCCCCAGGCGTCCCGAGCGTGGCTACACCTTC CASSPRRPERGYTF many - TRBJ1-2 TRBV5-1 14
TGTGCCAGCAGCTTAACGGGGCTAGCGGGGGGTGTGACGGAGACCCAGTACTTC CASSLTGLAGGVTETQYF many TRBD2 TRBJ2-5 TRBV7-3 18
TGTACCAGCAGCTCATACAGGGGAAGAACCTACGAGCAGTACTTC CTSSSYRGRTYEQYF once TRBD1 TRBJ2-7 TRBV7-6 15
TGTGCCAGCAGCCACGCTAGGTCCTACGAGCAGTACTTC CASSHARSYEQYF - - TRBJ2-7 TRBV3-1 13
TGTGCCAGCAGCACCGACAGGGTCAAAGCCCAGCATTTT CASSTDRVKAQHF many TRBD1 TRBJ1-5 TRBV12-3/TRBV12-4 13
TGTGCCAGCAGTTACTCCACTCGGACACCTGCCGAAGCTTTCTTT CASSYSTRTPAEAFF - - TRBJ1-1 TRBV6-5 15
TGTGCCATCAGTGAGTCAACCGGCGGGGGCGAGACCCAGTACTTC CAISESTGGGETQYF many - TRBJ2-5 TRBV10-3 15
TGTGCCAGCAGCGTAGAGAAAGGGGGCGCGGGGAACACTGAAGCTTTCTTT CASSVEKGGAGNTEAFF - TRBD1 TRBJ1-1 TRBV9 17
TGTGCCACCAGTGACCCCGGGACAGGGCGTATGGTAGAGACCCAGTACTTC CATSDPGTGRMVETQYF many TRBD1 TRBJ2-5 TRBV24-1 17
TGTGCCACCAGTCCAGGGGGCTACGAGCAGTACTTC CATSPGGYEQYF many TRBD1 TRBJ2-7 TRBV24-1 12
TGTGCCAGCAGTTTAACGGGGGACGGGGAGACCCAGTACTTC CASSLTGDGETQYF many - TRBJ2-5 TRBV12-3/TRBV12-4 14
TGTGCCAGCAGCTTAGGTCAGGAGACGAACACCGGGGAGCTGTTTTTT CASSLGQETNTGELFF once - TRBJ2-2 TRBV5-8 16
TGTGCCAGCAGTTACGGGACCTACGAGCAGTACTTC CASSYGTYEQYF many - TRBJ2-7 TRBV11-2 12
TGTGCCAGCAGCTTAGCCCCACGGAGGGATTCACCCCTCCACTTT CASSLAPRRDSPLHF few - TRBJ1-6 TRBV13 15
TGTGCCAGCAGCCAGGCGGGTTACGGCTACACCTTC CASSQAGYGYTF many - TRBJ1-2 TRBV3-1 12
TGTGCCAGCAGCGTACCCACGGGGGGCTACACCTTC CASSVPTGGYTF - - TRBJ1-2 TRBV9 12
TGTGCCAGCAGTTACTCACCGGGGGATGGTGGCTACACCTTC CASSYSPGDGGYTF many - TRBJ1-2 TRBV6-5 14